This T cell receptor beta chain was profiled in a study of T cell repertoires in cytomegalovirus infection. The overall study: Public TCR beta signatures indicated both CMV infection and matching HLA type. Findings and caveats of the study: HLA-C-restricted CMV clonotypes gave the most frequent clonotype in two of eight donors. Cumulative frequency of public TCR beta families picked out carriers of CMV plus the relevant HLA.

Ten or more counts support this clonotype. Its antigen is not known. In TCRdb, the reads were re-called with MiXCR into one record per CDR3 protein. The repertoire consists of roughly 200,000 distinct CDR3 sequences, with about a tenth occurring once and the leading ten covering roughly 5.1%. V was trimmed by 2 bases and J by 7 bases, leaving 8 bases between them. Germline CDR1 and CDR2: SEHNR and FQNEAQ (reference sequence). CDR3 length: 12 amino acids. The TCR sequence derives from a human donor in good health (CMV status not recorded). Some clones in this sample may be carry-over from other donors' samples. The sequencing input was PBMCs. This chain connects TRBV7-9 to TRBJ1-1; D is unresolved. The CDR3 spells CASSLSYSEAFF. In DNA form, the CDR3 reads TGTGCCAGCAGCTTATCCTACAGTGAAGCTTTCTTT. Drawing the rest from reference TRBV7-9 and TRBJ1-1, the complete variable domain is DTGVSQNPRHKITKRGQNVTFRCDPISEHNRLYWYRQTLGQGPEFLTYFQNEAQLEKSRLLSDRFSAERPKGSFSTLEIQRTEQGDSAMYLCASSLSYSEAFFGQGTRLTVV.